This TCR beta chain was captured in a study of high-grade serous ovarian cancer treatment subgroups. General study results and limits: Without spatial data, bulk sequencing limits insight into HGSC tumor diversity. Repertoire similarity ranged roughly 0.11 to 0.8 between tumors of one patient.

The CDR3 loop spans 14 amino acids. Trimming at V came to 6 bases and at J to 7 bases, leaving 6 bases not matched to a gene. The germline gives CDR1 MNHEY, CDR2 SVGAGI. TCRdb's copy holds only in-frame clones and misses some; the assay was immunoSEQ multiplex PCR. This sample has about 7,800 clones, with roughly 66% found just once. Tumor samples were taken before definitive surgery or chemotherapy. As concerns this clone: No antigen is known for it.

The TCR was taken from a human donor with high-grade serous ovarian cancer. V gene TRBV6-5 combines with J gene TRBJ1-6; TRBD1 agrees at 7 bases. Sequences were obtained from tumor tissue. The CDR3 DNA is TGTGCCAGCAGCCCAGGGGGGTCCAATTCACCCCTCCACTTT. It codes for CASSPGGSNSPLHF.